This entry lists 3 T cell receptor beta chains sequenced from one sample in a study of a mutant IDH1 vaccine in newly diagnosed glioma. Sequenced by immunoSEQ multiplex PCR; TCRdb stores in-frame clones only, minus some. This table has 50,000 to 75,000 clones, around 80% appearing once. Specified time point: week 11, during vaccination. A 20-mer mutant IDH1 peptide at 300 ug was injected subcutaneously with topical imiquimod. The antigens of these receptors remain unknown. The material was PBMCs, obtained from a glioma patient whose treatment included an IDH1 peptide vaccine. The receptors originated from a man between 50 and 59 years old with glioma.

The J gene is TRBJ2-7, the V gene TRBV6-1; D tentatively fits TRBD1 or TRBD2 (5 bases each). V dropped 1 base and J dropped 2 bases, with 12 bases sitting between them. Germline values: CDR1 MNHNS, CDR2 SASEGT. The CDR3 is 15 residues long. The CDR3 DNA reads as TGTGCCAGCAGTGAAGGGGGGTATGGGGCCTACGAGCAGTACTTC. Translation: CASSEGGYGAYEQYF.

V gene TRBV2 combines with J gene TRBJ1-6; TRBD1 is a possible D gene (5 bases). This CDR3 has 14 amino acids. The germline V gene encodes CDR1 SNHLY and CDR2 FYNNEI. Trimming left V 4 bases short and J 7 bases short, with 11 bases between. The CDR3 protein is CASSVRGPNSPLHF. The DNA of the CDR3 is TGTGCCAGCAGTGTGCGGGGACCGAATTCACCCCTCCACTTT. Full variable domain (remainder filled in from reference TRBV2 and TRBJ1-6): EPEVTQTPSHQVTQMGQEVILRCVPISNHLYFYWYRQILGQKVEFLVSFYNNEISEKSEIFDDQFSVERPDGSNFTLKIRSTKLEDSAMYFCASSVRGPNSPLHFGNGTRLTVT.

The chain employs TRBV4-3 and TRBJ1-1; D call uncertain. CDR1 is LGHNA, CDR2 YSLEER, per germline. This CDR3 contains 15 residues. V lost 0 bases and J lost 0, with 8 bases in between. CDR3 sequence (DNA): TGCGCCAGCAGCCAAGAGCAGTCTGTGAACACTGAAGCTTTCTTT. This translates into CASSQEQSVNTEAFF.